This TCR beta chain was profiled in a study of cytomegalovirus exposure and HLA in healthy donors. Overall study: Per a later analysis, the approximately 690 first-cohort and 95 to 150 validation repertoires shared one platform.

In regard to this clone: No antigen is known for it.

Study-wide results and caveats: For most TCR sequences rarity was the rule, although some public TCRs occurred in many donors. Investigators reported 164 TCR beta chains as tied to cytomegalovirus.

The donors were part of the validation cohort, which consisted of 120 subjects and was separate from the first cohort of around 620 subjects. Germline CDR1 MNHEY, CDR2 SMNVEV (reference sequence). The CDR3 has 18 amino acids. Between the trimmed V and J ends, which lost 5 bases and 2 bases, there was a span of 22 bases. Profiled with immunoSEQ multiplex PCR; TCRdb holds only in-frame clones, not every one. This sample carries 45,000 to 65,000 clones, roughly 90% of them seen once, and the ten largest clones take about 2.9%. This sequence joins TRBV27 and TRBJ2-1, with D perhaps matching TRBD1 (6 bases). The sequencing sample was made of PBMCs. The sequence was obtained from a man aged 18 to 35 in good health and CMV-seronegative. CDR3 region: CASSGALLQGSPYNEQFF. CDR3 sequence (DNA): TGTGCCAGCAGTGGGGCTCTCTTACAGGGTTCCCCCTACAATGAGCAGTTCTTC.